Shown below are 3 T cell receptor beta chains from a single sample sequenced in a study of blood T cell repertoires in COVID-19 (TCRdb year 2020). Library prep was done by the immunoSEQ multiplex PCR assay. TCRdb retrieved this table from immuneACCESS and kept in-frame rearrangements only. Not all clones are present; in checked studies, unresolved V genes account for under half, and no reason is known for the remainder. This sample gives around 60,000 clones in total; 70% to 90% of them show up just once. Roughly 3.5% of the sample is taken by the ten largest. Sequencing was performed on peripheral blood. The receptors here all came from a man between 45 and 60 years old with active COVID-19.

The chain uses TRBV6-5 and TRBJ1-6, with D tentatively TRBD1 (5 bases). The V end lost 7 bases, the J end lost 10 bases, and 14 bases lay between the germline ends. This CDR3 comprises 13 residues. Germline V gene sequence: CDR1 MNHEY, CDR2 SVGAGI. This CDR3 reads CASTEGVGSPLHF. The CDR3 bases are TGTGCCAGCACCGAAGGGGTGGGGTCACCCCTCCACTTT.

In its sample, this clone was seen once. This chain joins TRBV27 and TRBJ1-6, with D perhaps TRBD1 (6 bases). This CDR3 has 13 amino acids. From germline, CDR1 is MNHEY and CDR2 SMNVEV (reference sequence). Trimming shortened V by 6 bases and J by 8 bases, and 11 bases separated the two germline ends. The chain's CDR3 is CASSSGVHSPLHF. The CDR3 nucleotides are TGTGCCAGCAGCTCAGGGGTACATTCACCCCTCCACTTT.

The rearrangement links TRBV5-6 to TRBJ2-2, with D possibly TRBD2 on 7 matching bases. V was trimmed by 0 bases and J by 3 bases, leaving 12 bases between them. Germline CDR1 and CDR2: SGHDT and YYEEEE. The CDR3 runs 16 residues. The CDR3 sequence: CASSLAGGGYTGELFF. In DNA, the CDR3 is TGTGCCAGCAGCTTGGCGGGCGGGGGCTACACCGGGGAGCTGTTTTTT. Full variable domain (missing parts from reference TRBV5-6 and TRBJ2-2): DAGVTQSPTHLIKTRGQQVTLRCSPKSGHDTVSWYQQALGQGPQFIFQYYEEEERQRGNFPDRFSGHQFPNYSSELNVNALLLGDSALYLCASSLAGGGYTGELFFGEGSRLTVL.